The 23 T cell receptor beta chains presented below share a single source sample, sequenced in a study of response to subunit inactivated influenza vaccine. TCRdb passed the RT-PCR reads through MiXCR, listing each CDR3 protein once. The profile shows 500,000 to 550,000 distinct CDR3 sequences, 6.5% to 8% of them singletons. This sample comprised PBMCs from blood, obtained approximately 25 months after vaccination. The receptors stem from a man in his fifties or sixties who received an inactivated influenza vaccine.

This chain uses TRBV4-2 with TRBJ2-3; no clear D. The CDR3 is 13 residues long. Trimming stripped 0 bases from V and 5 bases from J, with 6 bases between. CDR1 is LGHNA and CDR2 is YNFKEQ in the germline V gene. The CDR3 bases are TGTGCCAGCAGCCAAGATTCGCAAGATACGCAGTATTTT. Amino acids: CASSQDSQDTQYF.

There are many counts of this clonotype. V is TRBV6-5 and J is TRBJ1-2; no reliable D call. The germline V gene encodes CDR1 MNHEY and CDR2 SVGAGI. The V end was cut by 2 bases, the J end by 0 bases, with 4 bases between. The CDR3 has 13 residues. The CDR3 sequence: CASSYAANYGYTF. CDR3 coding DNA: TGTGCCAGCAGTTACGCCGCTAACTATGGCTACACCTTC.

The chain recombines TRBV4-3 with TRBJ1-4; TRBD1 might be the D (5 bases). The CDR3 consists of 16 residues. Between the trimmed V and J ends, which lost 0 bases and 5 bases, there was a span of 13 bases. CDR1 LGHNA and CDR2 YSLEER come from the germline V gene. CDR3 sequence (DNA): TGCGCCAGCAGCCAAGATATGGGCAGGGCAAATGAAAAACTGTTTTTT. Encoded protein: CASSQDMGRANEKLFF.

The rearrangement uses TRBV3-1 and TRBJ2-5; 8 bases line up with TRBD2. This CDR3 has 15 residues. Germline V lookup: CDR1 LGHDT, CDR2 YNNKEL (reference sequence). Trimming removed 6 bases from V and 5 bases from J; junction bases left unmatched: 11. The CDR3 DNA reads as TGTGCCAGCAGTCCGGGGACTAGTTATCTGGAGACCCAGTACTTC. Its protein product is CASSPGTSYLETQYF.

This clonotype was observed a handful of times. The V and J genes are TRBV20-1 and TRBJ2-1, with no clear D. V lost 1 base, J lost 10 bases, and 20 bases lay in between. The CDR3 extends over 15 amino acids. CDR1 and CDR2 from the germline V gene are DFQATT and SNEGSKA (reference sequence). This chain's CDR3 is CSARGTIIGVGEQFF. CDR3 sequence (DNA): TGCAGTGCTAGAGGGACGATCATTGGGGTAGGGGAGCAGTTCTTC.

The sample holds many counts of this clonotype. The CDR3, as DNA: TGTGCCAGCAGTTCTACAGGGGTCCTATATGGCTACACCTTC. The encoded protein is CASSSTGVLYGYTF. V is TRBV12-3 or TRBV12-4 and J is TRBJ1-2; 7 bases match TRBD1. V shed 4 bases and J 5 bases; nucleotides not matched to a gene: 7. The CDR3 is 14 residues long.

V usage is TRBV11-2 and J usage is TRBJ2-1, with TRBD1 identical over 9 bases. This CDR3 spans 15 amino acids. CDR1 and CDR2 (germline): SGHAT, FQNNGV. The J segment lost 4 bases and the V segment lost 3 bases, leaving 4 bases of the junction unmatched. This CDR3 reads CASSFNRGRYNEQFF. In nucleotides, the CDR3 is TGTGCCAGCAGCTTTAACAGGGGGCGTTACAATGAGCAGTTCTTC.

This chain links TRBV12-3 or TRBV12-4 with TRBJ1-4; D not certain. Trimming removed 7 bases at V and 7 bases at J, with 13 bases between. The CDR3 loop spans 13 amino acids. The CDR3 region is CASKNSKGEKLFF. The CDR3 DNA reads TGTGCCAGCAAAAATTCAAAGGGTGAAAAACTGTTTTTT.

This clonotype showed up just a few times. The V call is TRBV20-1, the J call TRBJ1-2; 8 nucleotides agree with TRBD1. The CDR3 has 11 amino acids. Germline lookup yields CDR1 DFQATT and CDR2 SNEGSKA (reference sequence). V dropped 5 bases and J dropped 6; count of bases not matched to a gene: 2. Here the CDR3 DNA reads TGCAGTGCTGACAGGGGTGATGGCTACACCTTC. It is translated as CSADRGDGYTF.

The CDR3 DNA is TGCGCCAGCAGCTTGGCCCCCGGATCTACCTACGAGCAGTACTTC. Amino acid sequence: CASSLAPGSTYEQYF. The V and J genes are TRBV5-1 and TRBJ2-7, with D unresolved. CDR3 length: 15 amino acids. Germline V CDR1 and CDR2: SGHRS, YFSETQ. V was trimmed by 0 bases and J by 2 bases, leaving 12 bases between them.

V is TRBV7-9 and J is TRBJ2-2; D unresolved. Germline CDR1 and CDR2: SEHNR and FQNEAQ (reference sequence). Trimming stripped 1 base from V and 2 bases from J, with 5 bases between. The CDR3 loop spans 14 amino acids. CDR3 residues: CASSLETNTGELFF. CDR3 in DNA: TGTGCCAGCAGCTTAGAGACCAACACCGGGGAGCTGTTTTTT.

This chain uses TRBV9 with TRBJ2-1; 8 bases map to TRBD2. Trimming cost V 4 bases and J 1 base; bases outside gene matches: 7. Germline assignment: CDR1 SGDLS and CDR2 YYNGEE. CDR3 size: 16 residues. Here the CDR3 reads CASSILAEESYNEQFF. DNA of the CDR3: TGTGCCAGCAGCATACTAGCGGAGGAGTCCTACAATGAGCAGTTCTTC.

This clonotype was found many times. The V and J genes are TRBV10-3 and TRBJ1-5; possibly TRBD1 for D (5 bases). Germline loops: CDR1 ENHRY, CDR2 SYGVKD. V lost 6 bases and J lost 4, with 16 bases in between. The CDR3 has 15 amino acids. CDR3 protein: CAISLSGAINQPQHF. CDR3 nucleotides: TGTGCCATCAGCTTGAGCGGGGCCATAAATCAGCCCCAGCATTTT.

This clonotype was observed many times. This chain connects TRBV10-3 to TRBJ1-4, with a tentative D call TRBD1 (5 bases). Between the trimmed V and J ends, which lost 9 bases and 0 bases, there was a span of 20 bases. CDR3 length: 17 residues. Per the germline V gene, CDR1 is ENHRY and CDR2 is SYGVKD. CDR3: CAMRPGRTDATNEKLFF. CDR3 DNA: TGTGCCATGAGACCGGGACGGACCGATGCAACTAATGAAAAACTGTTTTTT.

This clonotype was observed at least ten times. V and J are TRBV6-1 and TRBJ2-2, with D perhaps matching TRBD1 or TRBD2 (6 bases each). Trimming removed 5 bases at V and 7 bases at J, with 14 bases between. CDR3 size: 14 residues. Germline V gene lookup returns CDR1 MNHNS and CDR2 SASEGT. The CDR3, as DNA: TGTGCCAGCAGTCGAGCTAGGGGGGTCGGGGAGCTGTTTTTT. It yields the protein CASSRARGVGELFF.

The chain recombines TRBV2 with TRBJ2-7; D possibly corresponds to TRBD1 (7 bases). This CDR3 region has 14 residues. The germline V gene has CDR1 SNHLY and CDR2 FYNNEI. The V gene lost 4 bases and the J gene lost 3 bases, with 13 bases spanning the gap. CDR3 nucleotide sequence: TGTGCCAGCAGTGGGCAGGGGGGAATCTACGAGCAGTACTTC. This sequence encodes CASSGQGGIYEQYF. Full variable domain (missing parts from reference TRBV2 and TRBJ2-7): EPEVTQTPSHQVTQMGQEVILRCVPISNHLYFYWYRQILGQKVEFLVSFYNNEISEKSEIFDDQFSVERPDGSNFTLKIRSTKLEDSAMYFCASSGQGGIYEQYFGPGTRLTVT.

The chain combines TRBV20-1 with TRBJ2-4; D may be TRBD2 (5 bases). Per germline, CDR1 DFQATT and CDR2 SNEGSKA (reference sequence). This CDR3 region has 13 residues. The CDR3 loop reads CSGAGATKNIQYF. The CDR3 region has the DNA TGCAGCGGCGCGGGTGCAACCAAAAACATTCAGTACTTC.

The chain carries TRBV20-1 and TRBJ2-3; D gene uncertain. This CDR3 is 16 amino acids long. Germline assignment: CDR1 DFQATT and CDR2 SNEGSKA (reference sequence). V was trimmed by 3 bases and J by 0 bases, leaving 16 bases between them. The CDR3, as DNA: TGCAGTGCTAGTGGTTTGAGACACCATAGCACAGATACGCAGTATTTT. Encoded protein: CSASGLRHHSTDTQYF.

The table lists this clonotype with a few counts. This rearrangement joins TRBV5-1 to TRBJ1-2; the D gene is possibly TRBD1 (5 bases). Germline CDR1 SGHRS, CDR2 YFSETQ. V lost 2 bases and J lost 3, with 8 bases in between. There are 13 residues in the CDR3. The CDR3 DNA is TGCGCCAGCAGCTTAGTAGGGGACTATGGCTACACCTTC. Translation gives CASSLVGDYGYTF.

A few counts support this clonotype. The V gene is TRBV6-2 or TRBV6-3, the J gene TRBJ1-5; 7 bases line up with TRBD1. Trimming cost V 6 bases and J 4 bases; bases outside gene matches: 24. Germline lookup yields CDR1 MNHEY and CDR2 SVGEGT. The CDR3 loop spans 20 amino acids. This chain's CDR3 is CASRLILQGHRASLNQPQHF. In DNA form, the CDR3 reads TGTGCCAGCAGATTAATTTTACAGGGGCATCGGGCATCTCTGAATCAGCCCCAGCATTTT.

In this sample, this clonotype turned up many times. The rearrangement links TRBV4-2 to TRBJ2-4, with D possibly being TRBD1 (6 bases). The CDR3 contains 15 residues. V lost 4 bases, J lost 3 bases, and 13 bases lay in between. The germline gives CDR1 LGHNA, CDR2 YNFKEQ. CDR3 loop: CASSREGQGKNIQYF. The CDR3 region has the DNA TGTGCCAGCAGCCGCGAGGGACAAGGCAAAAACATTCAGTACTTC.

This chain uses TRBV4-1 with TRBJ1-2, with D possibly matching TRBD1 (6 bases). The CDR3 runs 16 residues. V gave up 1 base and J gave up 3 bases, with 15 bases separating them. Germline values: CDR1 MGHRA, CDR2 YSYEKL. In DNA form, the CDR3 reads TGCGCCAGCAGCCAAGTTTCGGGCGGGGGCTACTATGGCTACACCTTC. Amino acids: CASSQVSGGGYYGYTF.

This clonotype was observed a handful of times. The chain uses TRBV25-1 and TRBJ2-5; tentatively, D is TRBD2 (7 bases). CDR1 is MGHDK, CDR2 SYGVNS, per germline. The CDR3 is 17 amino acids. The V gene lost 0 bases and the J gene lost 2 bases, with 16 bases spanning the gap. The CDR3 coding sequence is TGTGCCAGCAGTGAATATTTTTCGGGGGGCCGACAAGAGACCCAGTACTTC. Translation gives CASSEYFSGGRQETQYF.